The 17 T cell receptor beta chains presented below share a single source sample, sequenced in a study of radiotherapy plus CTLA-4 blockade in lung cancer. Method: immunoSEQ multiplex PCR; TCRdb's copy keeps in-frame clones and lacks some. The sample contains tens of thousands of clones, about 88% of which appear only once. Here the sequenced sample was peripheral blood, taken from a patient treated with radiotherapy plus ipilimumab. The receptor source for this set is a human donor with non-small cell lung cancer whose response to radiotherapy plus ipilimumab could not be evaluated.

V is TRBV28 and J is TRBJ2-2; TRBD2 agrees at 8 bases. CDR1 is MDHEN and CDR2 is SYDVKM in the germline V gene. The trim removed 4 bases at V and 4 bases at J, leaving 8 bases unmatched. This CDR3 is built from 16 residues. CDR3 amino acids: CASSSSGREGTGELFF. The CDR3 coding sequence is TGTGCCAGCAGTTCCTCCGGGAGGGAGGGCACCGGGGAGCTGTTTTTT.

The chain uses TRBV2 and TRBJ1-5; possibly TRBD1 for D (6 bases). Trimming removed 6 bases from V and 4 bases from J, with 22 bases in between. This CDR3 spans 17 amino acids. Germline V CDR1 and CDR2: SNHLY, FYNNEI. This CDR3 is CASRPRLIGQQNQPQHF. The CDR3 nucleotides read TGTGCCAGCAGACCGCGCCTGATCGGACAGCAAAATCAGCCCCAGCATTTT.

The gene calls are TRBV30 and TRBJ1-6; 7 bases map to TRBD1. With V trimmed by 3 bases and J by 7 bases, 6 bases remained unmatched. The germline CDR1 and CDR2 sequences are GTSNPN and SVGIG (reference sequence). CDR3 length: 14 amino acids. The CDR3 is CAWRADRRNSPLHF. CDR3 in DNA: TGTGCCTGGAGAGCGGACAGGAGGAATTCACCCCTCCACTTT.

The chain's CDR3 is CASSTRQGLNEQYF. The CDR3 DNA sequence: TGTGCCAGCAGTACCCGACAGGGTTTAAACGAGCAGTACTTC. V is TRBV6-6 and J is TRBJ2-7; 7 nucleotides line up with TRBD1. The CDR3 extends over 14 amino acids. The V gene end was trimmed by 5 bases and the J gene end by 5 bases; junction bases not matched to a gene: 9. Looked up from germline, CDR1 is MNHNY and CDR2 is SVGAGI (reference sequence).

The chain has TRBV7-3 and TRBJ1-1; the D is unclear. V was trimmed by 1 base and J by 0 bases, leaving 6 bases between them. The CDR3 covers 14 residues. The germline CDR1 and CDR2 sequences are SGHTA and FQGTGA. The CDR3 DNA is TGTGCCAGCAGCTTAATGGGCATGAACACTGAAGCTTTCTTT. This sequence encodes CASSLMGMNTEAFF. Variable domain in full (rest from reference TRBV7-3 and TRBJ1-1): GAGVSQTPSNKVTEKGKYVELRCDPISGHTALYWYRQSLGQGPEFLIYFQGTGAADDSGLPNDRFFAVRPEGSVSTLKIQRTERGDSAVYLCASSLMGMNTEAFFGQGTRLTVV.

This clone was seen only once. The chain carries TRBV11-3 and TRBJ2-1, with TRBD2 matching over 9 bases. V lost 1 base and J lost 4; bases outside the gene matches: 5. The CDR3 sequence is 16 residues long. CDR1 and CDR2 (germline): SGHNT, YENEEA. DNA for the CDR3: TGTGCCAGCAGCTTAGGACTAGCGGCAATTTACAATGAGCAGTTCTTC. As protein: CASSLGLAAIYNEQFF.

This clone was detected once. The J gene is TRBJ1-3, the V gene TRBV28, with D maybe TRBD1 (5 bases). Germline CDR1 is MDHEN and CDR2 is SYDVKM. This CDR3 has 15 amino acids. Trimming stripped 6 bases from V and 1 base from J, with 13 bases between. The DNA for the CDR3 is TGTGCCAGCAGGCCACCGGGGGGGTCTGGAAACACCATATATTTT. It codes for CASRPPGGSGNTIYF.

This clone came up once. The V gene is TRBV30, the J gene TRBJ2-7; 9 nucleotides line up with TRBD1. V was pared by 0 bases and J by 4 bases, with 4 bases of the junction left unmatched. Germline V CDR1 and CDR2: GTSNPN, SVGIG (reference sequence). The CDR3 totals 14 residues. The CDR3 DNA follows: TGTGCCTGGAGTGTTTGGGACAGGGCATACGAGCAGTACTTC. Its translation is CAWSVWDRAYEQYF.

The chain recombines TRBV10-3 with TRBJ2-7, with 8 bases lining up with TRBD1. Trimming removed 2 bases from V and 2 bases from J; junction bases left unmatched: 11. Germline V gene lookup returns CDR1 ENHRY and CDR2 SYGVKD. The CDR3 spans 17 residues. The CDR3 bases are TGTGCCATCAGTGAGCAGCATAGGGACAGGCTTACCTACGAGCAGTACTTC. Protein sequence: CAISEQHRDRLTYEQYF.

This clone is medium-sized. The CDR3 DNA follows: TGTGCCAGCAACGCGGGAGTTCGCCACGAGCAGTACTTC. Protein product: CASNAGVRHEQYF. The rearrangement links TRBV28 to TRBJ2-7, with 7 bases identical to TRBD2. The length of the CDR3 is 13 residues. V lost 7 bases and J lost 5; bases outside the gene matches: 8. Germline loops: CDR1 MDHEN, CDR2 SYDVKM.

V and J are TRBV27 and TRBJ2-3; 8 nucleotides agree with TRBD2. Germline V lookup: CDR1 MNHEY, CDR2 SMNVEV (reference sequence). After removal of 2 bases from V and 2 bases from J, the junction contained 9 bases not matched to a gene. This CDR3 spans 17 amino acids. The CDR3 is CASSLRYAGGPTDTQYF. CDR3 DNA: TGTGCCAGCAGTTTACGGTACGCGGGAGGACCCACAGATACGCAGTATTTT.

This chain's CDR3 is CASSPASGSSYEQYF. The CDR3 nucleotides are TGTGCCAGCAGTCCCGCTAGCGGGAGCTCCTACGAGCAGTACTTC. V usage is TRBV28 and J usage is TRBJ2-7; 10 bases map to TRBD2. Trimming took 5 bases from V and 0 from J; bases not matched to a gene: 4. This CDR3 spans 15 amino acids. Germline V CDR1 and CDR2: MDHEN, SYDVKM.

This rearrangement joins TRBV27 to TRBJ2-1; 8 bases match TRBD1. Germline V CDR1 and CDR2: MNHEY, SMNVEV (reference sequence). With V trimmed by 3 bases and J by 1 base, 5 bases remained unmatched. The CDR3 is made up of 16 amino acids. In nucleotides, the CDR3 is TGTGCCAGCAGTTTTGGCAGACAGGGGTCCTACAATGAGCAGTTCTTC. Translation: CASSFGRQGSYNEQFF.

The chain couples TRBV10-2 to TRBJ1-1, with D unresolved. This CDR3 comprises 12 residues. Germline V gene lookup returns CDR1 WSHSY and CDR2 SAAADI. The V end lost 6 bases, the J end lost 8 bases, and 13 bases lay between the germline ends. In nucleotides, the CDR3 is TGCGCCAGCAGCCCCCTCCAGGAAGAAGCTTTCTTT. Translation gives CASSPLQEEAFF.

This clone has only a few counts. The chain joins TRBV23-1 to TRBJ2-1, with TRBD1 matching over 11 bases. TRBV23-1 is known as an ORF, though its function is uncertain. Trimming cost V 4 bases and J 4 bases; bases outside gene matches: 9. This CDR3 has 17 amino acids. The CDR3 coding sequence is TGCGCCAGCAGTCGCAGGCCGGGACAGGGGGTTTACAATGAGCAGTTCTTC. It codes for CASSRRPGQGVYNEQFF.

The rearrangement links TRBV12-5 to TRBJ2-3; a weak D match, TRBD1 (6 bases). The CDR3 consists of 14 residues. Germline assignment: CDR1 LGHNT and CDR2 FRNRAP. Trimming took off 6 bases at V and 6 bases at J, with 16 bases between the two ends. The CDR3 DNA reads as TGTGCTAGTGGCCTTACCTCAGGGGAGGATACGCAGTATTTT. Its translation is CASGLTSGEDTQYF. The full variable domain, in which reference TRBV12-5 and TRBJ2-3 provide the parts outside the CDR3, is DARVTQTPRHKVTEMGQEVTMRCQPILGHNTVFWYRQTMMQGLELLAYFRNRAPLDDSGMPKDRFSAEMPDATLATLKIQPSEPRDSAVYFCASGLTSGEDTQYFGPGTRLTVL.

The CDR3 coding sequence is TGTGCCAGCAAAATACTAGCGGGAGTCTACGAGCAGTACTTC. This codes for CASKILAGVYEQYF. The rearrangement links TRBV27 to TRBJ2-7; 11 nucleotides line up with TRBD2. V trimming: 7 bases; J trimming: 3 bases; junction bases outside the gene matches: 5. This CDR3 has 14 residues. Per germline, CDR1 MNHEY and CDR2 SMNVEV (reference sequence).